This T cell receptor (beta chain) derives from a study of response to subunit inactivated influenza vaccine. TCRdb re-derived calls from the RT-PCR reads in MiXCR, one entry per CDR3 protein. The sample includes under 200,000 distinct CDR3 sequences, about a tenth of them seen just once. Notes on this clonotype: Antigen: not known.

Study-wide results and limits: Authors proposed each seasonal influenza vaccination draws in few new T cells.

The sample consisted of non-naive T cells sorted from PBMCs, taken roughly 45 days after vaccination. The clonotype was recovered from a man aged 50 or older who received an inactivated influenza vaccine.

CDR3 nucleotides: TGTGCCAGCAGTGAATATGGATGGGGACAGGGAGGCCAAGAGACCCAGTACTTC. As protein: CASSEYGWGQGGQETQYF. The V and J genes are TRBV25-1 and TRBJ2-5; 9 nucleotides line up with TRBD1. Germline V gene lookup returns CDR1 MGHDK and CDR2 SYGVNS. This CDR3 contains 18 residues. The ends lost 0 bases at V and 1 base at J; junction bases unmatched: 9.